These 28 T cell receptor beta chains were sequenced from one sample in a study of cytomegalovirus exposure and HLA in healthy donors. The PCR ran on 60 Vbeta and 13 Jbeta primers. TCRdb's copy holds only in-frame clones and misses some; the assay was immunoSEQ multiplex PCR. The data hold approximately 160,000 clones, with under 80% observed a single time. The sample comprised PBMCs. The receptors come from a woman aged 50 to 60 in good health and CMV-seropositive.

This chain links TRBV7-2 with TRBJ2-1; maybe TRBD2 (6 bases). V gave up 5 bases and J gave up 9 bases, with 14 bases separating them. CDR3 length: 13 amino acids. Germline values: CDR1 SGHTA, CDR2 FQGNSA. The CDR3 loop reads CASSLRGSGEQFF. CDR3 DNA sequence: TGTGCCAGCAGCCTGCGGGGTTCAGGTGAGCAGTTCTTC.

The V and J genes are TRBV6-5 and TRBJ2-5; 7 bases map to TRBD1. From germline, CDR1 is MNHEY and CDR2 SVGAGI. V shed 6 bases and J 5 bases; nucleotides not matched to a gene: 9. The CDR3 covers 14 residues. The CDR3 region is CASSRTGVLETQYF. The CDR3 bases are TGTGCCAGCAGCCGAACAGGGGTGTTGGAGACCCAGTACTTC.

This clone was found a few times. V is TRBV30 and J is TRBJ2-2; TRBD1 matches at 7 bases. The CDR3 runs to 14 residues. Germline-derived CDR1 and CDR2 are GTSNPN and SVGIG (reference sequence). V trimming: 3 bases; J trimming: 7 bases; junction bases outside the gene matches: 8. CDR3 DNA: TGTGCCTGGAGCCTGGGACAGTTCAACGGGGAGCTGTTTTTT. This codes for CAWSLGQFNGELFF.

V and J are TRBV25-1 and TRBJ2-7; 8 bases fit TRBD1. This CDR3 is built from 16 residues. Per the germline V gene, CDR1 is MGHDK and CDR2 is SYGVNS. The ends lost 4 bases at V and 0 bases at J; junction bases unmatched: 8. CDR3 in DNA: TGTGCCAGCAGTGGACGGACAGGGTCCAGCTCCTACGAGCAGTACTTC. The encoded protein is CASSGRTGSSSYEQYF.

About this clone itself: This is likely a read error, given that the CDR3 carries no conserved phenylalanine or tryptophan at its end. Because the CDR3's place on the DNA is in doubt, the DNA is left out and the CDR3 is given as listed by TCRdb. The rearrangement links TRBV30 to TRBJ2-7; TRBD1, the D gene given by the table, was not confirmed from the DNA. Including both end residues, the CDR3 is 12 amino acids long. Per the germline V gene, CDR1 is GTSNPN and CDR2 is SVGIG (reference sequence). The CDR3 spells CAWSTYSGTGIL.

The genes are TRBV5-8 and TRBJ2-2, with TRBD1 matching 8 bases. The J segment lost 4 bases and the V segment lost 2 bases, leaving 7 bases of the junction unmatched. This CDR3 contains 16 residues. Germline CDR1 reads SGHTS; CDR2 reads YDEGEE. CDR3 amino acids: CASSLVGTGVTGELFF. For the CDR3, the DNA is TGTGCCAGCAGCTTAGTTGGGACAGGAGTCACCGGGGAGCTGTTTTTT.

The DNA for the CDR3 is TGCGCCAGCTCCCCTGGGACAGGGGTTAAAGACACTGAAGCTTTCTTT. Its translation is CASSPGTGVKDTEAFF. This chain connects TRBV5-1 to TRBJ1-1; TRBD1 agrees at 10 bases. With V trimmed by 7 bases and J by 3 bases, 12 bases remained unmatched. Germline V gene data show CDR1 as SGHRS and CDR2 as YFSETQ. The CDR3 has 16 residues.

This CDR3 is CASGGWISEQFF. The CDR3 DNA sequence: TGTGCCAGCGGGGGGTGGATAAGTGAGCAGTTCTTC. The chain uses TRBV2 and TRBJ2-1; perhaps TRBD2 as D (6 bases). This CDR3 region has 12 residues. V lost 8 bases and J 9 bases, leaving 14 bases between the germline ends. Germline CDR1 is SNHLY and CDR2 is FYNNEI. Full variable domain (missing parts from reference TRBV2 and TRBJ2-1): EPEVTQTPSHQVTQMGQEVILRCVPISNHLYFYWYRQILGQKVEFLVSFYNNEISEKSEIFDDQFSVERPDGSNFTLKIRSTKLEDSAMYFCASGGWISEQFFGPGTRLTVL.

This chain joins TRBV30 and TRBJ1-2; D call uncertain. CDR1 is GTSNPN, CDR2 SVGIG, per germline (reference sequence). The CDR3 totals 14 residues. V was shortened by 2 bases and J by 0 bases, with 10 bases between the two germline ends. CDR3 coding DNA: TGTGCCTGGAGTCGCGGTATAGCTAACTATGGCTACACCTTC. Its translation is CAWSRGIANYGYTF.

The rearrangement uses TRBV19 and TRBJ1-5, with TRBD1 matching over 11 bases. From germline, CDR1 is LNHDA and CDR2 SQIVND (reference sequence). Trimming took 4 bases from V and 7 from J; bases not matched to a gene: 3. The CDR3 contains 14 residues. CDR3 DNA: TGTGCCAGTAGTACTCGGACAGGGGGCCAGCCCCAGCATTTT. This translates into CASSTRTGGQPQHF.

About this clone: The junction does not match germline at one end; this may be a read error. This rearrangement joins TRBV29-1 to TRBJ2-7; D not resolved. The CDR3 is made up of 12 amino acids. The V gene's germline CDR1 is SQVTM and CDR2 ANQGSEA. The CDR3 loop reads CSVGISSYGQYF. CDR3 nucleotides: TGCAGCGTAGGAATTAGCTCCTACGGGCAGTACTTC.

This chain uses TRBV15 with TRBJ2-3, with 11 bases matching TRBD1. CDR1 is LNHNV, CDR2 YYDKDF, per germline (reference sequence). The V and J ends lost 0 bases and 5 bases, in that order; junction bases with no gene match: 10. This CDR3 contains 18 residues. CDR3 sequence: CATSRDWPGQGVLDTQYF. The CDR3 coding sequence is TGTGCCACCAGCAGAGACTGGCCGGGACAGGGGGTTTTAGATACGCAGTATTTT.

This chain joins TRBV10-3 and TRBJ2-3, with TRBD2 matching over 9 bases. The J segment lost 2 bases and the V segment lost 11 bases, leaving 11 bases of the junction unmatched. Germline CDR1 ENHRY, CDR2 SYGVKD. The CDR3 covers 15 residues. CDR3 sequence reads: CAAWRAGGPTDTQYF. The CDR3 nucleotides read TGTGCCGCCTGGCGGGCGGGGGGGCCCACAGATACGCAGTATTTT.

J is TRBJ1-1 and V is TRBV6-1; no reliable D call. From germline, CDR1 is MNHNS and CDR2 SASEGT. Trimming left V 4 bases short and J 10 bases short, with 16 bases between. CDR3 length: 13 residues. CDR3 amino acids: CASSASRGAAAFF. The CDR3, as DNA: TGTGCCAGCAGTGCCTCAAGAGGCGCGGCAGCTTTCTTT.

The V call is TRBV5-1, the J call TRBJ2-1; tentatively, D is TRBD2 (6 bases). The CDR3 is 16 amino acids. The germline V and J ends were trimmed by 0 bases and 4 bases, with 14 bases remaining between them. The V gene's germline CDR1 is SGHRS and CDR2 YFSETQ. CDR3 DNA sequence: TGCGCCAGCAGCTTGGGGTCCAGGGAGGTTTACAATGAGCAGTTCTTC. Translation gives CASSLGSREVYNEQFF.

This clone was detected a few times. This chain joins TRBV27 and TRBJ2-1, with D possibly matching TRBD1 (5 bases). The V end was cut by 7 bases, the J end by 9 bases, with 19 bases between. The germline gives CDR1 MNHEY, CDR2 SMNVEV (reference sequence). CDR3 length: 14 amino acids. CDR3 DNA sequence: TGTGCCAGCACGGCAGGGTCCCCGCGGAGTGAGCAGTTCTTC. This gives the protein CASTAGSPRSEQFF.

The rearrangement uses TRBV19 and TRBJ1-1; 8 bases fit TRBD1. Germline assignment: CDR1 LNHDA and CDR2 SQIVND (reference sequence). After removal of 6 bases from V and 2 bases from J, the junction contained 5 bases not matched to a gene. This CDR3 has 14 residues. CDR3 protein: CASSPQGVNTEAFF. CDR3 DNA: TGTGCCAGTAGCCCACAGGGGGTTAACACTGAAGCTTTCTTT.

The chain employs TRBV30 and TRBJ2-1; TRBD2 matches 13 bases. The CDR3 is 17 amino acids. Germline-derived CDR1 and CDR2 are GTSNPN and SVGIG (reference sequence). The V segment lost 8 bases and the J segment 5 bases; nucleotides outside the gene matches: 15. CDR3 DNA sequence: TGTGCCGGCACAGGGCTTCTAGGACTAGCGGGGGACAATGAGCAGTTCTTC. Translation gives CAGTGLLGLAGDNEQFF.

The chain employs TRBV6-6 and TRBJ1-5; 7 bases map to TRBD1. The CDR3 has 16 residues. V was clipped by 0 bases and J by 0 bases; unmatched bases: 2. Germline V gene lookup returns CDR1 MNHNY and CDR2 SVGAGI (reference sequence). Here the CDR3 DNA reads TGTGCCAGCAGTTACTCGACAGGGTATAGCAATCAGCCCCAGCATTTT. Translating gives CASSYSTGYSNQPQHF.

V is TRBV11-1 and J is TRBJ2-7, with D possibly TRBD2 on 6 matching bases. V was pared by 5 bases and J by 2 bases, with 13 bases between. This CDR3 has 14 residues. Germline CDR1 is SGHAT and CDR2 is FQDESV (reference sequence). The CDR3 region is CASSDRTGAYEQYF. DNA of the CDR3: TGTGCCAGCAGCGACCGGACGGGGGCCTACGAGCAGTACTTC.

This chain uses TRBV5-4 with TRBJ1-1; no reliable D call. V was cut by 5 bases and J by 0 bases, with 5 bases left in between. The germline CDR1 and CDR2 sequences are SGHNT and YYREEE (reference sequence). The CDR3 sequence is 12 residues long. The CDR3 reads CASRGMNTEAFF. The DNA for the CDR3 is TGTGCCAGCAGGGGCATGAACACTGAAGCTTTCTTT.

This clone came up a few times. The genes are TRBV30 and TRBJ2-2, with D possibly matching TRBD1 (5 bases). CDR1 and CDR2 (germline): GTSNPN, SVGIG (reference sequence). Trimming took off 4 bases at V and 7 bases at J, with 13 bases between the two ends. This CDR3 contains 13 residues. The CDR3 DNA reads TGTGCCTGGACAGGGCTGCGAGGCGGGGAGCTGTTTTTT. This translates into CAWTGLRGGELFF.

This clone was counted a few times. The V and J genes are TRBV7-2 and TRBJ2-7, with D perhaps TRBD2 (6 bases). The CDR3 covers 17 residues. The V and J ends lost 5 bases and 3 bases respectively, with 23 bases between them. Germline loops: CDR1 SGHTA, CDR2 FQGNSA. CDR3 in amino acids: CASSHFGGMGWNYEQYF. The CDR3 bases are TGTGCCAGCAGCCATTTCGGGGGAATGGGTTGGAACTACGAGCAGTACTTC.

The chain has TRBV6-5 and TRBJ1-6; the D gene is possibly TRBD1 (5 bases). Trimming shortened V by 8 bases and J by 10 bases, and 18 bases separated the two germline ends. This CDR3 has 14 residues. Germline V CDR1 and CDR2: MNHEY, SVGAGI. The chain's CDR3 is CASGFRARESPLHF. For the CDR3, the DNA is TGTGCCAGCGGTTTCAGGGCGCGGGAGTCACCCCTCCACTTT.

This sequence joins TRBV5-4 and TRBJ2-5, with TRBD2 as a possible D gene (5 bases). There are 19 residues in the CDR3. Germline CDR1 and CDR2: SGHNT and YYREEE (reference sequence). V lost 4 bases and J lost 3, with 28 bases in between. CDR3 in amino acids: CASSPFPRVLRKGEETQYF. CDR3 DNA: TGTGCCAGCAGCCCGTTCCCGCGGGTTTTGAGGAAGGGCGAAGAGACCCAGTACTTC.

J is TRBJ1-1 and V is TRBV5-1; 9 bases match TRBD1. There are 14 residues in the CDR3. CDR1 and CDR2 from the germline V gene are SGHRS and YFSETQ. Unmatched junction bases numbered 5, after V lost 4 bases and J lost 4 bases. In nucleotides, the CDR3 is TGCGCCAGCAGCCAAGGACAGGGGAGCACTGAAGCTTTCTTT. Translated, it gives CASSQGQGSTEAFF.

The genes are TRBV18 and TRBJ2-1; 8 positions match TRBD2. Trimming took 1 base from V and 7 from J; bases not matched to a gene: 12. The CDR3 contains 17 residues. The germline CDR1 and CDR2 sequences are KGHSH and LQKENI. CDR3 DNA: TGTGCCAGCTCACCACAAAGCTTCGGGGGGGCCCTTAATGAGCAGTTCTTC. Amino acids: CASSPQSFGGALNEQFF.

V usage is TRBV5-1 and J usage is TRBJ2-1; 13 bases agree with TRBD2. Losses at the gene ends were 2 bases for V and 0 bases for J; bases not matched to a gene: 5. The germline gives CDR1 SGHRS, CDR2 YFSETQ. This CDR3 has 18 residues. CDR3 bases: TGCGCCAGCAGCTTTCCCACTAGCGGGGGGGCCTCCTACAATGAGCAGTTCTTC. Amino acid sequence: CASSFPTSGGASYNEQFF.